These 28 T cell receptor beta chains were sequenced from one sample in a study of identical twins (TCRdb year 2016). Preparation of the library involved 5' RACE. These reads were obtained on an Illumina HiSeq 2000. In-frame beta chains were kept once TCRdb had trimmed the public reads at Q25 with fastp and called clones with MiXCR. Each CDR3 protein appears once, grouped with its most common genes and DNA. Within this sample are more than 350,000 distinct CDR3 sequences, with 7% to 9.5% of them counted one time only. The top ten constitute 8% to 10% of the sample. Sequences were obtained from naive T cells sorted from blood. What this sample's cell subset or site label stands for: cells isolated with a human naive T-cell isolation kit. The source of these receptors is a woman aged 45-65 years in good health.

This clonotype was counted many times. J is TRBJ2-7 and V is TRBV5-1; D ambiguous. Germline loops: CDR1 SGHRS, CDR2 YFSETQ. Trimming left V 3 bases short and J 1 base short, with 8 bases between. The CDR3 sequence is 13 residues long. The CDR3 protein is CASSSAVSYEQYF. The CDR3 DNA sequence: TGCGCCAGCAGCTCAGCAGTTTCCTACGAGCAGTACTTC. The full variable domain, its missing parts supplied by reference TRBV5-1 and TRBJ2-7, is KAGVTQTPRYLIKTRGQQVTLSCSPISGHRSVSWYQQTPGQGLQFLFEYFSETQRNKGNFPGRFSGRQFSNSRSEMNVSTLELGDSALYLCASSSAVSYEQYFGPGTRLTVT.

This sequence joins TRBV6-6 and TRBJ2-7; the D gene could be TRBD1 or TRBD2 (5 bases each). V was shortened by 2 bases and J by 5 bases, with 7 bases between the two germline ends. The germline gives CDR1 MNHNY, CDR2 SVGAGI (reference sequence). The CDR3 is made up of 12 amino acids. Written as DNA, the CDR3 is TGTGCCAGCAGTTACAGGGACCACGAGCAGTACTTC. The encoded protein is CASSYRDHEQYF.

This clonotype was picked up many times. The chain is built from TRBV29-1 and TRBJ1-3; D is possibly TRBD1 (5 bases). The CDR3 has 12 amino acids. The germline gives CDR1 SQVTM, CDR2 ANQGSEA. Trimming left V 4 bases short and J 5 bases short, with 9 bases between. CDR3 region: CSVGQSRNTIYF. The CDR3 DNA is TGCAGCGTTGGACAGAGCAGAAACACCATATATTTT.

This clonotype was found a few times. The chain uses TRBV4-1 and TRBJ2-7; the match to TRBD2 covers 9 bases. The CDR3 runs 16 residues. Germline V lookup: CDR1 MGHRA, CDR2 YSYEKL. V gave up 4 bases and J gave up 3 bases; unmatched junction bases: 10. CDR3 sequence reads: CASSPAYGSGGYEQYF. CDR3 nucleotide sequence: TGCGCCAGCAGCCCGGCCTACGGTAGCGGGGGCTACGAGCAGTACTTC.

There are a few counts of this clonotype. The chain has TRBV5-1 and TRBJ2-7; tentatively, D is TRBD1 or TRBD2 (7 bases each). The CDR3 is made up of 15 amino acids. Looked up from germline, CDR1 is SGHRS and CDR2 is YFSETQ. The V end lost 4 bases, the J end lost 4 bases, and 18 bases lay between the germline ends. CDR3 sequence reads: CASSPGGTAQYEQYV. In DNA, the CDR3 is TGCGCCAGCAGCCCCGGGGGGACAGCTCAGTACGAGCAGTACGTC.

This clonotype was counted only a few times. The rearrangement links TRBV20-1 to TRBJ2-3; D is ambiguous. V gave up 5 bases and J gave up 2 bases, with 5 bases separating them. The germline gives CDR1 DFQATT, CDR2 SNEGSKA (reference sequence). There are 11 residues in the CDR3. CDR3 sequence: CSAYFTDTQYF. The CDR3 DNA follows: TGCAGTGCTTACTTCACAGATACGCAGTATTTT.

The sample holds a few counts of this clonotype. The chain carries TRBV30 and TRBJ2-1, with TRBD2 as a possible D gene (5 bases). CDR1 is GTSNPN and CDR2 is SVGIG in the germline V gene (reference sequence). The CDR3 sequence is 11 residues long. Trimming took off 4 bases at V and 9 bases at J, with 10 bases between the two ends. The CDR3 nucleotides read TGTGCCTGGAAAAGGAGGACTGAGCAGTTCTTC. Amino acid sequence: CAWKRRTEQFF.

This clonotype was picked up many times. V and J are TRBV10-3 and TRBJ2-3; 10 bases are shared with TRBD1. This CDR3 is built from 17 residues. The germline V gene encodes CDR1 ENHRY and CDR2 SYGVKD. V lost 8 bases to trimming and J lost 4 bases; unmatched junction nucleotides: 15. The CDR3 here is CAIGFPRGDRGSDTQYF. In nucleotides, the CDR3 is TGTGCCATCGGTTTTCCTCGAGGGGACAGGGGATCAGATACGCAGTATTTT.

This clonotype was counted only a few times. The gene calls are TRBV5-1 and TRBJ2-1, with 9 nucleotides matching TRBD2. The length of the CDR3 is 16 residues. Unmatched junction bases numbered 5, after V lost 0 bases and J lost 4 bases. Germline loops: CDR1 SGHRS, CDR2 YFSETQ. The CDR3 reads CASSLGVTSGYNEQFF. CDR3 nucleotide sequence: TGCGCCAGCAGCTTGGGTGTGACTAGCGGATACAATGAGCAGTTCTTC.

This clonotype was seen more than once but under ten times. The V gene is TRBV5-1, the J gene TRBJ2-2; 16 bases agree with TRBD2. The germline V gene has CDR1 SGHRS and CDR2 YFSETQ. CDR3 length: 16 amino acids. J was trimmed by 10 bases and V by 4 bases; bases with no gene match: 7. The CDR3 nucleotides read TGCGCCAGCAGCGGAGGGACTAGCGGGAGGGCCGCGGAGCTGTTTTTT. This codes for CASSGGTSGRAAELFF. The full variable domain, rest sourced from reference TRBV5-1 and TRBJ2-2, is KAGVTQTPRYLIKTRGQQVTLSCSPISGHRSVSWYQQTPGQGLQFLFEYFSETQRNKGNFPGRFSGRQFSNSRSEMNVSTLELGDSALYLCASSGGTSGRAAELFFGEGSRLTVL.

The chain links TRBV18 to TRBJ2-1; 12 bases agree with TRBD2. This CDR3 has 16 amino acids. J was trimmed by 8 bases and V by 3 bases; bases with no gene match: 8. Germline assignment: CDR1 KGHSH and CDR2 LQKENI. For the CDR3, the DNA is TGTGCCAGCTCACCTCGGACTAGCGGGATTTTGTATGAGCAGTTCTTC. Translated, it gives CASSPRTSGILYEQFF.

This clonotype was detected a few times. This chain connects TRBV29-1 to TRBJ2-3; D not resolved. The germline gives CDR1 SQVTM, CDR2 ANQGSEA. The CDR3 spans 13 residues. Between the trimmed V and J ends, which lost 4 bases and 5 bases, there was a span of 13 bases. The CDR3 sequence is CSVVGPFQDTQYF. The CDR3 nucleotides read TGCAGCGTTGTGGGCCCCTTCCAAGATACGCAGTATTTT.

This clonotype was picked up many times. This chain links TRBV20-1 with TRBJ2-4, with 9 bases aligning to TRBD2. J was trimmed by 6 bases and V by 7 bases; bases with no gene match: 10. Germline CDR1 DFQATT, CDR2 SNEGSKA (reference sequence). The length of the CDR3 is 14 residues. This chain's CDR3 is CSGSPAGGRNIQYF. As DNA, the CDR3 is TGCAGTGGCTCCCCAGCGGGAGGAAGAAACATTCAGTACTTC.

Written as DNA, the CDR3 is TGCAGTGCTAGAACCAGGGTGTCCAACTACAATGAGCAGTTCTTC. Encoded protein: CSARTRVSNYNEQFF. The chain employs TRBV20-1 and TRBJ2-1; D might be TRBD1 (5 bases). CDR1 and CDR2 from the germline V gene are DFQATT and SNEGSKA (reference sequence). Trimming pared 2 bases from V and 3 bases from J, leaving 14 bases between. CDR3 length equals 15 residues.

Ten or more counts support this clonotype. The CDR3 nucleotides are TGCAGCGTTGCTCGAGAGAGCTACAATGAGCAGTTCTTC. Translating it yields CSVARESYNEQFF. This sequence joins TRBV29-1 and TRBJ2-1; D gene unclear. Germline V gives CDR1 SQVTM, CDR2 ANQGSEA. The V end was cut by 4 bases, the J end by 3 bases, with 10 bases between. The CDR3 totals 13 residues.

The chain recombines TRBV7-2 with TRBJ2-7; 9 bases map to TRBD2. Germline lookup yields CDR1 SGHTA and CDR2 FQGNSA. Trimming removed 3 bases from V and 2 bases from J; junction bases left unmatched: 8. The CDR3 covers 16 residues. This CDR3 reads CASSFKVSGSPYEQYF. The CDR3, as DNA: TGTGCCAGCAGCTTTAAGGTTAGCGGGAGCCCCTACGAGCAGTACTTC. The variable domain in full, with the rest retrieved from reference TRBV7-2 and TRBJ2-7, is GAGVSQSPSNKVTEKGKDVELRCDPISGHTALYWYRQSLGQGLEFLIYFQGNSAPDKSGLPSDRFSAERTGGSVSTLTIQRTQQEDSAVYLCASSFKVSGSPYEQYFGPGTRLTVT.

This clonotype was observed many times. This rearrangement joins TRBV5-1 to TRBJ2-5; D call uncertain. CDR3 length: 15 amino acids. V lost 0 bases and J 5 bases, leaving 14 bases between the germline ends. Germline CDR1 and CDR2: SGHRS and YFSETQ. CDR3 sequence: CASSLGPSFPETQYF. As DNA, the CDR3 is TGCGCCAGCAGCTTGGGCCCCAGTTTCCCGGAGACCCAGTACTTC. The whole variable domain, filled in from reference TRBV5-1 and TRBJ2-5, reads KAGVTQTPRYLIKTRGQQVTLSCSPISGHRSVSWYQQTPGQGLQFLFEYFSETQRNKGNFPGRFSGRQFSNSRSEMNVSTLELGDSALYLCASSLGPSFPETQYFGPGTRLLVL.

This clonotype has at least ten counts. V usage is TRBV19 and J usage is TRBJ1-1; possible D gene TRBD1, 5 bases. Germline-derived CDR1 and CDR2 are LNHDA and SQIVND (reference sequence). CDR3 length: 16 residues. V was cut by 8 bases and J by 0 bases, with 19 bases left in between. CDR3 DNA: TGTGCCAGTCTCGGACACCCTAGGACCCTGAACACTGAAGCTTTCTTT. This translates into CASLGHPRTLNTEAFF.

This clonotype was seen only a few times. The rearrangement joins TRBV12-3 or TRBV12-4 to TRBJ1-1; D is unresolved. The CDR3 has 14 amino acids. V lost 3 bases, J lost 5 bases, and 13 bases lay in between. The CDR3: CASSLGRRVTEAFF. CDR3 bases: TGTGCCAGCAGTTTGGGTCGGCGAGTGACTGAAGCTTTCTTT.

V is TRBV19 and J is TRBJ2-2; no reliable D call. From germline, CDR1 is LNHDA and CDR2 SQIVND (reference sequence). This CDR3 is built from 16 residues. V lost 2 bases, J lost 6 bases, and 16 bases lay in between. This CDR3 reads CASSIRRRALPGELFF. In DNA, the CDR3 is TGTGCCAGTAGTATAAGGCGTCGAGCTCTCCCCGGGGAGCTGTTTTTT.

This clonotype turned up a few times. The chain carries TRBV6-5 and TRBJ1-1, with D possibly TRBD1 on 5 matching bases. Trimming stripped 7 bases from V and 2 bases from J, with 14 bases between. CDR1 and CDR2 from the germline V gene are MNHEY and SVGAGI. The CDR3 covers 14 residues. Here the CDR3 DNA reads TGTGCCAGCAATCCCGGGACTCCAAACACTGAAGCTTTCTTT. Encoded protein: CASNPGTPNTEAFF.

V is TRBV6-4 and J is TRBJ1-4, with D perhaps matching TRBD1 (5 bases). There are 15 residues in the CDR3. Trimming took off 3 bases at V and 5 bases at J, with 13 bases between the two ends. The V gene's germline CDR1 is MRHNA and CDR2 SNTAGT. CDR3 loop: CASSESGRENEKLFF. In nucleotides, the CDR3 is TGTGCCAGCAGTGAGTCGGGACGGGAAAATGAAAAACTGTTTTTT.

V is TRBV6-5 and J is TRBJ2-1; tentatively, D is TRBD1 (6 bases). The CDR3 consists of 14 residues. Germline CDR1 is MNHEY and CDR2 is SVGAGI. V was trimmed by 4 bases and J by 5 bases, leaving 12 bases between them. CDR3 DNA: TGTGCCAGCAGTTCCATACAGGGTAACAATGAGCAGTTCTTC. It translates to CASSSIQGNNEQFF.

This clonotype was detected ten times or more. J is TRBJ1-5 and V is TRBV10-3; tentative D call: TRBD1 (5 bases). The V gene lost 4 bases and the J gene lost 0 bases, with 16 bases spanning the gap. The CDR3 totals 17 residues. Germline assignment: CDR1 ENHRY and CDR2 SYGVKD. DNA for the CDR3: TGTGCCATCAGTGGGACCGGGACGGTAAATAGCAATCAGCCCCAGCATTTT. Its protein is CAISGTGTVNSNQPQHF.

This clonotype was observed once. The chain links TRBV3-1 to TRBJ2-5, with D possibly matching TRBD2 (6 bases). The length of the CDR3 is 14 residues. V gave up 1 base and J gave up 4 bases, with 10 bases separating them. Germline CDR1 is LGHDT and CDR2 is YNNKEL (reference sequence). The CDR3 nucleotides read TGTGCCAGCAGCCAAGGGGAGGTTGGAGAGACCCAGTACTTC. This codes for CASSQGEVGETQYF.

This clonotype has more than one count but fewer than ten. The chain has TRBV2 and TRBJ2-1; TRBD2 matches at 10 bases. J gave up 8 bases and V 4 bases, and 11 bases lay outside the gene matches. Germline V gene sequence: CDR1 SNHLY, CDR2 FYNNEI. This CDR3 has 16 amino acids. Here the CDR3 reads CASSGAVGAGGDEQFF. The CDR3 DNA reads TGTGCCAGCAGTGGGGCAGTTGGAGCGGGAGGGGATGAGCAGTTCTTC.

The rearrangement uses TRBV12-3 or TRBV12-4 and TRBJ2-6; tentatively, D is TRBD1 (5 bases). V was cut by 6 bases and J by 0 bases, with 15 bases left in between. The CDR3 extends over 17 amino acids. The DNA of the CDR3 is TGTGCCAGCAGCCCTTCAGGGTTTTCCTCTGGGGCCAACGTCCTGACTTTC. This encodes CASSPSGFSSGANVLTF.

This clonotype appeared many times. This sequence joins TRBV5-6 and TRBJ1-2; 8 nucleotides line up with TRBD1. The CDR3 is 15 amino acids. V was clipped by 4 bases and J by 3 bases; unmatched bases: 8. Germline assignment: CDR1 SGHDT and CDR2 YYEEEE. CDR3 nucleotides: TGTGCCAGCAGCGCTACCAGGGGGCCCTACTATGGCTACACCTTC. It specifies CASSATRGPYYGYTF.